This section outlines one T cell receptor beta chain sequence together with its context. The source of the sample is a study of blood T cell repertoires in COVID-19. The overall study: Collection of acute and convalescent COVID-19 samples took place in the United States, Italy and Spain. PBMCs, B-cell-depleted T cells, or T cells were the source of the cDNA or gDNA that made up the material.

V lost 4 bases, J lost 3 bases, and 13 bases lay in between. CDR3 length: 14 residues. Germline-derived CDR1 and CDR2 are LNHDA and SQIVND (reference sequence). Per the study methods: Amplification from reference gene primers served as the basis for estimated nucleated cell counts. Assay used: immunoSEQ multiplex PCR; TCRdb lists only in-frame clones, some missing. V and J calls plus clone size are reproduced from that table; the DNA served to infer D and trimming. Of approximately 66,000 clones listed, approximately 89% are singletons. The V and J genes are TRBV19 and TRBJ2-7, with a weak D call TRBD1 (5 bases). The sequencing sample was made of peripheral blood. The sequence was obtained from a man in his sixties with acute or convalescent COVID-19. The CDR3 spells CASSTGPGLYEQYF. The CDR3 region has the DNA TGTGCCAGTAGTACAGGGCCGGGTCTCTACGAGCAGTACTTC.